Listed here is a single T cell receptor beta chain. Its antigen is currently unknown. The data are from a study of graft-versus-host responses after intestinal transplantation. About the research overall: Anti-thymocyte globulin served as induction for all recipients, who then took tacrolimus and steroids for about 3 years.

With 8 bases clipped from V and 4 bases from J, the junction kept 6 bases outside the gene matches. The germline CDR1 and CDR2 sequences are MDHEN and SYDVKM. This CDR3 has 14 amino acids. Data came from immunoSEQ multiplex PCR; TCRdb stores just in-frame clones and leaves some out. The profile covers about 51,000 clones, with roughly 90% appearing a single time and 0.5% to 0.7% taken by the ten largest. General study findings and limits: Recipient bone marrow held GvH clones, some seen earlier in ileum or blood. Circulating GvH clone levels at their peak were associated with HvG declines (early post-transplant). Individuals carrying graft-donor T cell macrochimerism showed high graft-versus-host to host-versus-graft clonal ratios in allografts.

The V gene is TRBV28, the J gene TRBJ2-1, with TRBD2 matching 9 bases. The receptor was isolated from a human donor who was the organ donor for an intestinal transplant. The specimen was unstimulated CD4+ T cells sorted from spleen or lymph node cells, collected before transplant. The CDR3 sequence is CASEAGGSYNEQFF. DNA of the CDR3: TGTGCCAGCGAAGCGGGAGGATCTTACAATGAGCAGTTCTTC.